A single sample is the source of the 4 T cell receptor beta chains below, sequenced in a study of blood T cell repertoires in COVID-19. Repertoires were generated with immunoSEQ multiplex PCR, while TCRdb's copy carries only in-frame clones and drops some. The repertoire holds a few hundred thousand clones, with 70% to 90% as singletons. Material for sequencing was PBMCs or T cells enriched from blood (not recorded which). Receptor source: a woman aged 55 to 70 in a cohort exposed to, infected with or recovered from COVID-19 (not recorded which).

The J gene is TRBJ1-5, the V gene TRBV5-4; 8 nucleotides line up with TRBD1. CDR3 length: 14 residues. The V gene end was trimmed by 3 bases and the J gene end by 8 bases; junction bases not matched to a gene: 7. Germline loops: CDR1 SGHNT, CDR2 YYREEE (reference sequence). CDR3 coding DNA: TGTGCCAGCAGCTCCGACAGGGGTAAGGAGCCCCAGCATTTT. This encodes CASSSDRGKEPQHF.

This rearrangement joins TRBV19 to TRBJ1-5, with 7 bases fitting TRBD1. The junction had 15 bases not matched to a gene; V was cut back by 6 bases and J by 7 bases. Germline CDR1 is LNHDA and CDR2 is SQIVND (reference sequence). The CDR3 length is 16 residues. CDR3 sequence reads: CASSALAQGPGQPQHF. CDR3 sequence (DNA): TGTGCCAGTAGCGCATTAGCACAGGGGCCGGGGCAGCCCCAGCATTTT.

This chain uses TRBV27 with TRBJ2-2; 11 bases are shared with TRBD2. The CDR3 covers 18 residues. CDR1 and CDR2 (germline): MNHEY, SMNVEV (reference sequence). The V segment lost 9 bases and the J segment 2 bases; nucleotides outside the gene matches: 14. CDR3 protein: CARMKVTSGTSNTGELFF. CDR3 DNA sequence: TGTGCCAGGATGAAGGTGACTAGCGGGACCTCAAACACCGGGGAGCTGTTTTTT.

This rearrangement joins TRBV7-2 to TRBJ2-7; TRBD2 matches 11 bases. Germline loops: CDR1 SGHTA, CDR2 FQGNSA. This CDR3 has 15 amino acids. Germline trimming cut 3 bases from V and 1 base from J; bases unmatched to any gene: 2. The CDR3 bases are TGTGCCAGCAGCTTTAGACTAGCGGGATCCTACGAGCAGTACTTC. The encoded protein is CASSFRLAGSYEQYF.